This T cell receptor (beta chain) was retrieved from a study of T cell responses to AZD1222 COVID-19 vaccine. The protocol was immunoSEQ multiplex PCR, while the TCRdb copy is restricted to in-frame clones and leaves out a portion. The sample carries about 140,000 clones, approximately 93% recorded once. Between the trimmed V and J ends, which lost 7 bases and 8 bases, there was a span of 9 bases. Germline CDR1 reads MDHEN; CDR2 reads SYDVKM. The CDR3 extends over 12 amino acids. This clonotype was obtained from an adult who had recovered from COVID-19. Sequenced here: peripheral blood, sampled after recovery from COVID-19. The gene calls are TRBV28 and TRBJ1-6; no clear D gene. CDR3: CASTSQDSPLHF. The CDR3 DNA follows: TGTGCCAGCACCTCGCAGGATTCACCCCTCCACTTT.